This entry lists 14 T cell receptor beta chains sequenced from one sample in a study of T cells in Graves' hyperthyroidism and ophthalmopathy. RNA transcripts were the template for amplifying TCR beta CDR3 regions. TCR CDR3 regions were first amplified by RT-PCR with HTBI primers. Each CDR3 protein is one row after TCRdb ran MiXCR on the multiplex PCR reads. Among approximately 570,000 distinct CDR3 sequences listed, less than 20% were seen once. The sequencing input was blood. These TCRs come from a man aged 35 to 55 with Graves' ophthalmopathy.

Ten or more counts support this clonotype. V is TRBV5-1 and J is TRBJ2-7; the D gene is possibly TRBD2 (5 bases). V gave up 4 bases and J gave up 3 bases, with 8 bases separating them. The CDR3 extends over 12 amino acids. The germline gives CDR1 SGHRS, CDR2 YFSETQ. CDR3 sequence (DNA): TGCGCCAGCAGCATCGGAGGCTACGAGCAGTACTTC. This codes for CASSIGGYEQYF.

This clonotype was counted only a few times. The chain links TRBV5-1 to TRBJ1-2, with TRBD1 matching over 10 bases. CDR1 is SGHRS and CDR2 is YFSETQ in the germline V gene. CDR3 length equals 14 residues. V lost 2 bases to trimming and J lost 6 bases; unmatched junction nucleotides: 4. The CDR3, as DNA: TGCGCCAGCAGCTTTGGGACAGGGGTAGATGGCTACACCTTC. The encoded protein is CASSFGTGVDGYTF.

The J gene is TRBJ1-2, the V gene TRBV4-1, with D uncertain. The CDR3 sequence is 14 residues long. The ends were cut back, 2 bases at V and 2 bases at J, with 9 bases in the middle. Germline V lookup: CDR1 MGHRA, CDR2 YSYEKL. CDR3 nucleotide sequence: TGCGCCAGCAGCCAACCGACGGGAAACTATGGCTACACCTTC. It codes for CASSQPTGNYGYTF.

This clonotype was detected many times. V and J are TRBV28 and TRBJ2-7, with TRBD2 identical over 7 bases. This CDR3 contains 15 residues. Germline V lookup: CDR1 MDHEN, CDR2 SYDVKM. Unmatched junction bases numbered 11, after V lost 3 bases and J lost 6 bases. The CDR3 DNA is TGTGCCAGCAGTTTGCCTAGACCAGGCGGGGGCGAGCAGTACTTC. Protein product: CASSLPRPGGGEQYF.

This clonotype showed up many times. As DNA, the CDR3 is TGTGCCAGCAGCTCCAGACAGGGAGGGACTGAAGCTTTCTTT. Encoded protein: CASSSRQGGTEAFF. The V call is TRBV12-3 or TRBV12-4, the J call TRBJ1-1, with TRBD1 identical over 7 bases. The V gene end was trimmed by 6 bases and the J gene end by 5 bases; junction bases not matched to a gene: 9. The CDR3 is made up of 14 amino acids.

This clonotype was counted at least ten times. The chain couples TRBV6-5 to TRBJ2-3; the D is unclear. Germline CDR1 MNHEY, CDR2 SVGAGI. V lost 2 bases and J lost 2, with 8 bases in between. This CDR3 contains 14 residues. The CDR3 here is CASSYGSYTDTQYF. CDR3 coding DNA: TGTGCCAGCAGTTACGGGTCATACACAGATACGCAGTATTTT.

This clonotype came up many times. The rearrangement joins TRBV2 to TRBJ1-1; no reliable D call. The V end lost 7 bases, the J end lost 4 bases, and 16 bases lay between the germline ends. CDR1 and CDR2 (germline): SNHLY, FYNNEI. The CDR3 is 14 residues long. The CDR3 DNA follows: TGTGCCAGCATTCAGACCGAGGTTGGCACTGAAGCTTTCTTT. This sequence encodes CASIQTEVGTEAFF.

At least ten counts were recorded for this clonotype. The rearrangement joins TRBV27 to TRBJ2-7; either TRBD1 or TRBD2 may fit D (6 bases each). V lost 7 bases to trimming and J lost 0 bases, with 19 bases between them. Per germline, CDR1 MNHEY and CDR2 SMNVEV (reference sequence). The CDR3 spans 16 residues. In DNA, the CDR3 is TGTGCCAGCAAGGGGGGAGGCTTGGGACTCTCCTACGAGCAGTACTTC. The encoded protein is CASKGGGLGLSYEQYF.

This clonotype occurred many times. The V call is TRBV27, the J call TRBJ2-7; perhaps D is TRBD1 or TRBD2 (5 bases each). Germline V gives CDR1 MNHEY, CDR2 SMNVEV (reference sequence). Trimming took 2 bases from V and 2 from J, leaving 16 bases between them. CDR3 size: 16 residues. Here the CDR3 DNA reads TGTGCCAGCAGTTTACAGGTCGGGACGGCGACCTACGAGCAGTACTTC. Amino acids: CASSLQVGTATYEQYF.

In this sample, this clonotype turned up a few times. V gene TRBV5-1 combines with J gene TRBJ1-2, with D perhaps matching TRBD1 (5 bases). Trimming pared 3 bases from V and 7 bases from J, leaving 7 bases between. Germline values: CDR1 SGHRS, CDR2 YFSETQ. CDR3 length equals 11 residues. The CDR3 nucleotides read TGCGCCAGCAGCTCGGACATTGGCTACACCTTC. This gives the protein CASSSDIGYTF.

This rearrangement joins TRBV20-1 to TRBJ2-7, with D tentatively TRBD1 (5 bases). With 2 bases removed from V and 3 bases from J, the gap between germline ends came to 17 bases. CDR1 DFQATT and CDR2 SNEGSKA come from the germline V gene (reference sequence). The CDR3 is made up of 15 amino acids. CDR3 in amino acids: CSARTGAHYDYEQYF. In nucleotides, the CDR3 is TGCAGTGCTAGAACTGGGGCCCACTACGACTACGAGCAGTACTTC.

This clonotype showed up many times. The chain recombines TRBV7-6 with TRBJ2-7; no clear D. The CDR3 covers 11 residues. Deletions cut 5 bases from V and 5 bases from J, with 7 bases between. Looked up from germline, CDR1 is SGHVS and CDR2 is FNYEAQ. The CDR3 region is CASSPGHEQYF. CDR3 bases: TGTGCCAGCAGCCCGGGCCACGAGCAGTACTTC.

This clonotype was counted a few times. The chain combines TRBV30 with TRBJ2-7; D might be TRBD2 (6 bases). The V gene lost 4 bases and the J gene lost 0 bases, with 16 bases spanning the gap. Germline CDR1 and CDR2: GTSNPN and SVGIG (reference sequence). The CDR3 runs 15 residues. CDR3 sequence: CAWKRRGDSSYEQYF. The CDR3 region has the DNA TGTGCCTGGAAGCGCCGCGGGGATAGCTCCTACGAGCAGTACTTC.

CDR3 nucleotide sequence: TGCAGTGCTAGGCAAGCGGGAAGGTCCTACGAGCAGTACTTC. Amino acids: CSARQAGRSYEQYF. The chain uses TRBV29-1 and TRBJ2-7; 7 bases match TRBD2. The germline V gene encodes CDR1 SQVTM and CDR2 ANQGSEA. The CDR3 consists of 14 residues.